The rows below give T cell receptor beta chains drawn from one sample of a study of shared clonotypes between healthy human individuals. Using immunoSEQ multiplex PCR, the repertoire was profiled, and TCRdb retains in-frame clones only, with some absent. In the table there are a few hundred thousand clones, roughly 96% of which are singletons. Sequencing used memory CD8+ T cells sorted from blood. The receptor set was obtained from a man aged 30 to 39 in good health. The CDR3 runs from the conserved cysteine through the conserved F or W. The order of the fields is D gene, J gene, V gene, clone size, CDR3 DNA, CDR3 protein. D genes are given only for firm matches. Only some rows state a clone size, as once, few, many or a class for expanded clones.

>NA|TRBJ2-2|TRBV4-1|NA
TGCGCCAGCAGCCAAGATCCTCTGCGGACAAACACCGGGGAGCTGTTTTTT
CASSQDPLRTNTGELFF
>NA|TRBJ1-2|TRBV11-2|few
TGTGCCAGCAGCTCCCGACCCTCGGATGGCTACACCTTC
CASSSRPSDGYTF
>NA|TRBJ2-7|TRBV19|NA
TGTGCCAGTAGTGTAACCGGGACGTGGCTCGAGCAGTACTTC
CASSVTGTWLEQYF
>TRBD1|TRBJ1-2|TRBV18|NA
TGTGCCAGCTCACCCGAGACAGGGGCGGACTATGGCTACACCTTC
CASSPETGADYGYTF
>TRBD2|TRBJ2-1|TRBV27|NA
TGTGCCAGCGGCCCCAGGGGACTAGCGGGAGGGTACAATGAGCAGTTCTTC
CASGPRGLAGGYNEQFF
>TRBD2|TRBJ2-7|TRBV9|NA
TGTGCCAGCAGCGTAGGTACTAGCGGTGCCTACGAGCAGTACTTC
CASSVGTSGAYEQYF
>NA|TRBJ2-3|TRBV30|once
TGTGCCTGGAGTCCCTCGGATACGCAGTATTTT
CAWSPSDTQYF
>NA|TRBJ1-5|TRBV28|NA
TGTGCCAGCAGATCCCAGGGGTCTAGAAATCAGCCCCAGCATTTT
CASRSQGSRNQPQHF
>NA|TRBJ1-5|TRBV5-8|NA
TGTGCCAGCAGCTTTCCGGAGCCCCAGCATTTT
CASSFPEPQHF
>TRBD1|TRBJ1-1|TRBV11-1|NA
TGTGCCAGCAGCCCCCGGACAGGGAACACTGAAGCTTTCTTT
CASSPRTGNTEAFF
>NA|TRBJ2-3|TRBV27|few
TGTGCCAGCAGTTTGGGGCCCACAGATACGCAGTATTTT
CASSLGPTDTQYF
>TRBD1|TRBJ1-5|TRBV19|NA
TGTGCCAGTAGTTTAGGACAGGAGGCTCAGCCCCAGCATTTT
CASSLGQEAQPQHF
>TRBD2|TRBJ2-1|TRBV5-1|NA
TGCGCCAGCAGCTGGGACTACCCCTCCTACAATGAGCAGTTCTTC
CASSWDYPSYNEQFF
>TRBD1|TRBJ1-1|TRBV5-4|NA
TGTGCCAGCAGCTTGCCAGGGGGCGGGGGTGAAGCTTTCTTT
CASSLPGGGGEAFF
>TRBD1|TRBJ2-5|TRBV2|NA
TGTGCCAGCAGGGTCAGGGGGTTGGGGGAGACCCAGTACTTC
CASRVRGLGETQYF
>TRBD2|TRBJ2-4|TRBV9|once
TGTGCCAGCAGCGTAGGCGGACTAGCGGGAGGCATTCAGTACTTC
CASSVGGLAGGIQYF
>NA|TRBJ2-7|TRBV29-1|NA
TGCAGCGTTGGGGGGATTTTAAGTTACGAGCAGTACTTC
CSVGGILSYEQYF
>NA|TRBJ1-5|TRBV30|NA
TGTGCCTGGACAGGCGATAGCAATCAGCCCCAGCATTTT
CAWTGDSNQPQHF
>TRBD2|TRBJ2-1|TRBV7-2|NA
TGTGCCAGCAGCTCCCGACTAGCGGGATTTAATGAGCAGTTCTTC
CASSSRLAGFNEQFF
>NA|TRBJ2-5|TRBV5-6|NA
TGTGCCAGCAGCTTGGTGGCCCAGGAGGGGGCGGAGACCCAGTACTTC
CASSLVAQEGAETQYF
>NA|TRBJ2-7|TRBV18|NA
TGTGCCAGCTCACCGAGAGGGTACGAGCAGTACTTC
CASSPRGYEQYF
>TRBD1|TRBJ1-2|TRBV7-9|NA
TGTGCCAGCAGCCCTACAGGGGGGGACTATGGCTACACCTTC
CASSPTGGDYGYTF
>NA|TRBJ1-2|TRBV4-1|once
TGCGCCAGCAGCCGGGACACAACCAGAGGCTATGGCTACACCTTC
CASSRDTTRGYGYTF
>NA|TRBJ2-3|TRBV30|NA
TGTGCCTGGAGCGGCGGGATCCTCACAGATACGCAGTATTTT
CAWSGGILTDTQYF
>NA|TRBJ1-5|TRBV6-5|NA
TGTGCCAGCAGTCAAGGGGTGGGCAATCAGCCCCAGCATTTT
CASSQGVGNQPQHF
>NA|TRBJ2-3|TRBV4-2|NA
TGTGCCAGCAGCCAAGGGGACACAGATACGCAGTATTTT
CASSQGDTDTQYF
>NA|TRBJ1-1|TRBV7-9|NA
TGTGCCAGCAGCTTAGAGGGGAACACTGAAGCTTTCTTT
CASSLEGNTEAFF
>TRBD1|TRBJ2-7|TRBV12-5|NA
TGTGCTAGTGGTTTGGACGGGACAGGCGGCGAGCAGTACTTC
CASGLDGTGGEQYF
>NA|TRBJ1-2|TRBV7-2|NA
TGTGCCAGCAGCCGCTTTGGGGGGGACTATGGCTACACCTTC
CASSRFGGDYGYTF
>NA|TRBJ1-2|TRBV30|NA
TGTGCCTGGGACGGGCCCGTGTCAGGGGATTTTGACCCCTATGGCTACACCTTC
CAWDGPVSGDFDPYGYTF
>TRBD1|TRBJ2-3|TRBV5-4|NA
TGTGCCAGCAGCTTTGCCGGGACAGGGTACACAGATACGCAGTATTTT
CASSFAGTGYTDTQYF
>NA|TRBJ2-1|TRBV6-1|NA
TGTGCCAGCGCCGCGGCAGGGAACAATGAGCAGTTCTTC
CASAAAGNNEQFF
>NA|TRBJ1-2|TRBV28|NA
TGTGCCAGCAGGACCCAGGGCCGGGGCTACACCTTC
CASRTQGRGYTF
>NA|TRBJ2-7|TRBV7-9|NA
TGTGCCAGCAGCTTAGCGCAGCGGCCGACCTACGAGCAGTACTTC
CASSLAQRPTYEQYF
>NA|TRBJ2-2|TRBV2|NA
TGTGCCAGCAGTGCCGAAGGGGGGCGAAACACCGGGGAGCTGTTTTTT
CASSAEGGRNTGELFF
>NA|TRBJ1-1|TRBV5-5|NA
TGTGCCAGCAGCTCCGGGGGCTTGCCTGAAGCTTTCTTT
CASSSGGLPEAFF
>NA|TRBJ2-7|TRBV28|NA
TGTGCCAGCAGTTTAAACCTCTGGGGCGAGCAGTACTTC
CASSLNLWGEQYF
>NA|TRBJ2-7|TRBV28|NA
TGTGCCAGCAGTCTAGGACAGCCCGCCTACGAGCAGTACTTC
CASSLGQPAYEQYF
>TRBD2|TRBJ2-7|TRBV6-5|once
TGTGCCAGCAGGTGGGCGGCCAGCGGGACCTACGAGCAGTACTTC
CASRWAASGTYEQYF
>TRBD1|TRBJ2-3|TRBV5-1|NA
TGCGCCAGCAGCTACAGGGGGAGCACAGATACGCAGTATTTT
CASSYRGSTDTQYF
>NA|TRBJ2-2|TRBV2|few
TGTGCCAGCGCCCAGGACGCCGGGGAGCTGTTTTTT
CASAQDAGELFF
>TRBD2|TRBJ2-1|TRBV7-9|NA
TGTGCCAGCAGCTTAGCCCTAGCGGGTTCCTACAATGAGCAGTTCTTC
CASSLALAGSYNEQFF